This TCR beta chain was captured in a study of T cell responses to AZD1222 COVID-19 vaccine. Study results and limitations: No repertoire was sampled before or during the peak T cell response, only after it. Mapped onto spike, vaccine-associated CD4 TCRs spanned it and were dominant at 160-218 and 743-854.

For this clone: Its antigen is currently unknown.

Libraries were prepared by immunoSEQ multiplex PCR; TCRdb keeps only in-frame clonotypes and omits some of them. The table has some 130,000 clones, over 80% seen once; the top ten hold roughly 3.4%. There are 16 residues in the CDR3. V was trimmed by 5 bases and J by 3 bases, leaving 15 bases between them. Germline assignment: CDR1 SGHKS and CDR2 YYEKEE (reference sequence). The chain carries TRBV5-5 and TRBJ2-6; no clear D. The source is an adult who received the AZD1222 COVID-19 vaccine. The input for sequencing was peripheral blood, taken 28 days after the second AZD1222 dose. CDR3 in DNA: TGTGCCAGCAGTTTAGATGCTGGAATTGGGGCCAACGTCCTGACTTTC. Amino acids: CASSLDAGIGANVLTF.